This TCR beta chain was captured by sequencing in a study of cytomegalovirus exposure and HLA in healthy donors. The study's findings and limits: Through in vitro validation, a few CMV-associated chains were shown to be specific for CMV antigens. Researchers catalogued around 150 TCR beta chains as cytomegalovirus-associated. One later analysis, an examination of the approximately 120 validation repertoires, found that first-cohort TCR clusters tended to co-occur in them. Reported performance of the classifier showed diagnosis of cytomegalovirus status with high specificity and sensitivity.

This clone was picked up many times. Antigen unknown. Assay: immunoSEQ multiplex PCR; the TCRdb copy retains only in-frame clones and omits some. Of over 50,000 clones detected, less than 96% appear once; the ten largest clones hold under 1.5%. The sequenced sample was PBMCs. The TCR sequence derives from a woman aged 18-29 years in good health and CMV-seronegative.

The CDR3 loop is CATSTRGDAGVPFF. CDR3 bases: TGTGCCACCAGCACCCGGGGGGACGCGGGTGTGCCGTTCTTC. The chain employs TRBV15 and TRBJ2-1; 7 bases are shared with TRBD2. The V gene end was trimmed by 4 bases and the J gene end by 15 bases; junction bases not matched to a gene: 15. Germline assignment: CDR1 LNHNV and CDR2 YYDKDF (reference sequence). The CDR3 runs 14 residues.